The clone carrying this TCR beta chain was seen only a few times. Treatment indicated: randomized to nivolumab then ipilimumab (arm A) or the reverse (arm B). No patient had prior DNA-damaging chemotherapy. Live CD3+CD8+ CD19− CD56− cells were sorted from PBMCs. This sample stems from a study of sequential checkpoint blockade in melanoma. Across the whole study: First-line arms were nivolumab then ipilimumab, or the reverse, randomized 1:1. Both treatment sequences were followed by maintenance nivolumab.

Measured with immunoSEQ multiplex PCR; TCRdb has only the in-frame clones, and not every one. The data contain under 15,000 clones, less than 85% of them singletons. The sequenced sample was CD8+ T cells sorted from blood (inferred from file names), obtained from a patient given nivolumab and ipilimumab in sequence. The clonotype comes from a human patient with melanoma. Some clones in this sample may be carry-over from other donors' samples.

The chain's CDR3 is CASSSALLNTEAFF. For the CDR3, the DNA is TGCGCCAGCAGCTCTGCGCTATTGAACACTGAAGCTTTCTTT. The chain uses TRBV4-3 and TRBJ1-1; D not resolved. CDR3 size: 14 residues. CDR1 and CDR2 (germline): LGHNA, YSLEER. V gave up 5 bases and J gave up 0 bases, with 10 bases separating them.